This TCR beta chain was documented in a study of T cell responses to AZD1222 COVID-19 vaccine. Some clones are missing from TCRdb's copy, which holds only in-frame ones; the method was immunoSEQ multiplex PCR. The sample has 130,000 to 150,000 clones, under 95% seen once; the top ten hold about 2.1%. This CDR3 is built from 14 residues. In germline, CDR1 is KGHSH, CDR2 LQKENI. Trimming cost V 3 bases and J 0 bases, with 8 bases left between them. V gene TRBV18 combines with J gene TRBJ2-5; D uncertain. The sequence was obtained from an adult in good health. This specimen was peripheral blood, taken on day 0 of AZD1222 vaccination. The CDR3 loop is CASSPATYQETQYF. The DNA of the CDR3 is TGTGCCAGCTCACCCGCTACTTACCAAGAGACCCAGTACTTC.